The source of this T cell receptor beta chain is a study of T cell repertoires in cytomegalovirus infection. Study-level information: Public TCR beta signatures marked donors with CMV infection and the matching HLA. Study-wide results and limits: HLA-C-restricted CMV clonotypes gave the most frequent clonotype in two of eight donors. Frequencies of public TCR beta families were cumulated, and this identified carriers of CMV plus the relevant HLA.

Via MiXCR, TCRdb re-called the reads, giving one row per CDR3 protein. The sample lists about 160,000 distinct CDR3 sequences, about 22% occurring once. The V end was cut by 5 bases, the J end by 7 bases, with 9 bases between. This CDR3 region has 12 residues. Per germline, CDR1 SGHAT and CDR2 FQNNGV. Regarding this clonotype: Its target is unknown.

This sequence was found in a human donor in good health (CMV status not recorded). Some clones in this sample may be carry-over from other donors' samples. Sequencing used CD8+ T cells from cultured PBMCs, obtained from culture after CMV antigen stimulation. This chain uses TRBV11-2 with TRBJ2-1; TRBD1 is a possible D gene (5 bases). The CDR3 coding sequence is TGTGCCAGCAGCCCACAGGATAATGAGCAGTTCTTC. Translation: CASSPQDNEQFF.